The 27 T cell receptor beta chains below all came from one sample that was sequenced in a study of T cell changes during pregnancy in multiple sclerosis. Here immunoSEQ multiplex PCR was the method, and the copy in TCRdb shows in-frame clones only, minus some. The data show about 30,000 clones, about 92% seen once. Sequenced here: CD8+ T cells from peripheral blood mononuclear cells, sampled before pregnancy. The source is a female donor with multiple sclerosis, enrolled in a pregnancy study.

V gene TRBV7-2 combines with J gene TRBJ1-2; perhaps TRBD1 as D (5 bases). Germline-derived CDR1 and CDR2 are SGHTA and FQGNSA. With 5 bases removed from V and 2 bases from J, the gap between germline ends came to 9 bases. CDR3 length: 13 amino acids. DNA for the CDR3: TGTGCCAGCAGCCCCGACAGAAACTATGGCTACACCTTC. Encoded protein: CASSPDRNYGYTF.

The chain combines TRBV11-2 with TRBJ1-6, with D possibly being TRBD1 (5 bases). This CDR3 region has 15 residues. Trimming removed 3 bases from V and 1 base from J, with 7 bases in between. From germline, CDR1 is SGHAT and CDR2 FQNNGV. DNA for the CDR3: TGTGCCAGCAGCTTCGACAGTTCCTATAATTCACCCCTCCACTTT. Its translation: CASSFDSSYNSPLHF.

The rearrangement uses TRBV27 and TRBJ2-1; TRBD2 matches at 8 bases. J was trimmed by 9 bases and V by 4 bases; bases with no gene match: 5. Germline loops: CDR1 MNHEY, CDR2 SMNVEV (reference sequence). The CDR3 sequence is 13 residues long. The CDR3 spells CASSSGTSVEQFF. CDR3 sequence (DNA): TGTGCCAGCAGTTCCGGGACTAGTGTTGAGCAGTTCTTC.

This clone has just one count. The chain carries TRBV27 and TRBJ2-7; TRBD1 agrees at 7 bases. CDR1 and CDR2 from the germline V gene are MNHEY and SMNVEV (reference sequence). J lost 0 bases, V lost 5 bases, and 7 bases had no gene match. There are 15 residues in the CDR3. Here the CDR3 DNA reads TGTGCCAGCAGTCCAATGACAGGGAGCTCCTACGAGCAGTACTTC. It is translated as CASSPMTGSSYEQYF.

The CDR3: CASSIDLRREQYF. The DNA for the CDR3 is TGTGCCAGTAGTATAGATCTGAGGAGGGAGCAGTACTTC. The chain combines TRBV19 with TRBJ2-7; perhaps TRBD2 as D (5 bases). This CDR3 region has 13 residues. Germline CDR1 LNHDA, CDR2 SQIVND (reference sequence). V was trimmed by 0 bases and J by 7 bases, leaving 10 bases between them.

V gene TRBV19 combines with J gene TRBJ2-1; 7 bases agree with TRBD2. The CDR3 loop spans 14 amino acids. The ends lost 6 bases at V and 0 bases at J; junction bases unmatched: 2. Germline assignment: CDR1 LNHDA and CDR2 SQIVND (reference sequence). The CDR3 DNA follows: TGTGCCAGTAGGAGGGAGGGCTCCTACAATGAGCAGTTCTTC. Translating it yields CASRREGSYNEQFF.

This chain uses TRBV10-3 with TRBJ2-2; D perhaps matches TRBD1 (5 bases). Between the trimmed V and J ends, which lost 8 bases and 5 bases, there was a span of 18 bases. The CDR3 has 15 residues. Looked up from germline, CDR1 is ENHRY and CDR2 is SYGVKD. CDR3: CAIPLRGASTGELFF. CDR3 nucleotides: TGTGCCATCCCTCTAAGGGGCGCGTCTACCGGGGAGCTGTTTTTT.

The chain carries TRBV5-1 and TRBJ1-1; no definite D call. Germline loops: CDR1 SGHRS, CDR2 YFSETQ. The V end lost 1 base, the J end lost 1 base, and 11 bases lay between the germline ends. This CDR3 is 15 amino acids long. The CDR3 protein is CASSLITPQNTEAFF. Here the CDR3 DNA reads TGCGCCAGCAGCTTGATCACCCCACAGAACACTGAAGCTTTCTTT.

The genes are TRBV5-5 and TRBJ2-7, with a possible D match to TRBD1 (5 bases). The CDR3 extends over 16 amino acids. Germline CDR1 SGHKS, CDR2 YYEKEE (reference sequence). V lost 0 bases and J lost 4, with 17 bases in between. Written as DNA, the CDR3 is TGTGCCAGCAGCTTGGAATGGGGCAGGGTGGAGTACGAGCAGTACTTC. Its translation is CASSLEWGRVEYEQYF.

This clone appeared once. The chain joins TRBV5-1 to TRBJ1-5, with D possibly matching TRBD1 (5 bases). The CDR3 covers 15 residues. Germline CDR1 reads SGHRS; CDR2 reads YFSETQ. Deletions cut 0 bases from V and 4 bases from J, with 11 bases between. The CDR3 nucleotides read TGCGCCAGCAGCTTGGTTGCAGGGCCAAATCAGCCCCAGCATTTT. Its protein product is CASSLVAGPNQPQHF. Combining the CDR3 with reference TRBV5-1 and TRBJ1-5 gives the whole variable domain KAGVTQTPRYLIKTRGQQVTLSCSPISGHRSVSWYQQTPGQGLQFLFEYFSETQRNKGNFPGRFSGRQFSNSRSEMNVSTLELGDSALYLCASSLVAGPNQPQHFGDGTRLSIL.

This clone came up once. The chain is built from TRBV7-2 and TRBJ1-2, with D possibly TRBD1 on 6 matching bases. V lost 1 base and J lost 4, with 10 bases in between. In germline, CDR1 is SGHTA, CDR2 FQGNSA. The CDR3 has 14 residues. This CDR3 reads CASSLGGQPYGYTF. CDR3 DNA: TGTGCCAGCAGCTTAGGAGGACAGCCCTATGGCTACACCTTC. Full variable domain (outside the CDR3, taken from reference TRBV7-2 and TRBJ1-2): GAGVSQSPSNKVTEKGKDVELRCDPISGHTALYWYRQSLGQGLEFLIYFQGNSAPDKSGLPSDRFSAERTGGSVSTLTIQRTQQEDSAVYLCASSLGGQPYGYTFGSGTRLTVV.

This chain connects TRBV7-8 to TRBJ2-5; D is possibly TRBD2 (6 bases). Trimming left V 6 bases short and J 0 bases short, with 11 bases between. The germline CDR1 and CDR2 sequences are SGHVS and FQNEAQ. This CDR3 comprises 14 residues. For the CDR3, the DNA is TGTGCCAGCAGTCGCCGGGACTACCAAGAGACCCAGTACTTC. Amino acids: CASSRRDYQETQYF.

CDR3 nucleotides: TGTGCCAGCAGTCCCGGGACATTCTCCTACGAGCAGTACTTC. This gives the protein CASSPGTFSYEQYF. V usage is TRBV27 and J usage is TRBJ2-7; the D gene is possibly TRBD1 (6 bases). This CDR3 is built from 14 residues. Germline CDR1 and CDR2: MNHEY and SMNVEV (reference sequence). Trimming took 5 bases from V and 0 from J, leaving 11 bases between them.

The V and J genes are TRBV9 and TRBJ2-7; D uncertain. The CDR3 covers 15 residues. Germline V lookup: CDR1 SGDLS, CDR2 YYNGEE. Trimming took 0 bases from V and 6 from J, leaving 16 bases between them. Here the CDR3 reads CASSVATNLRSEQYF. The CDR3 DNA is TGTGCCAGCAGCGTAGCTACTAACTTACGAAGCGAGCAGTACTTC.

This chain joins TRBV7-9 and TRBJ1-2, with 9 positions matching TRBD1. CDR1 and CDR2 from the germline V gene are SEHNR and FQNEAQ (reference sequence). There are 14 residues in the CDR3. The V and J ends lost 6 bases and 6 bases, in that order; junction bases with no gene match: 8. The CDR3 spells CASRSGTGYHGYTF. The DNA for the CDR3 is TGTGCCAGCAGGTCCGGGACAGGGTATCATGGCTACACCTTC.

The V gene is TRBV11-2, the J gene TRBJ2-7; 8 positions agree with TRBD1. Trimming cost V 5 bases and J 1 base; bases outside gene matches: 4. CDR1 and CDR2 (germline): SGHAT, FQNNGV. This CDR3 has 14 residues. DNA for the CDR3: TGTGCCAGCAGCCTCAGGACAGGGTCCTACGAGCAGTACTTC. Translation gives CASSLRTGSYEQYF.

The chain couples TRBV4-3 to TRBJ1-1; TRBD1 might be the D (5 bases). Trimming shortened V by 0 bases and J by 4 bases, and 12 bases separated the two germline ends. The CDR3 runs 15 residues. CDR1 LGHNA and CDR2 YSLEER come from the germline V gene. Written as DNA, the CDR3 is TGCGCCAGCAGCCAAGATGGGGCGCGGAGCACTGAAGCTTTCTTT. This encodes CASSQDGARSTEAFF.

This clone was observed a single time. V is TRBV4-3 and J is TRBJ2-1; TRBD2 matches at 7 bases. V gave up 1 base and J gave up 2 bases; unmatched junction bases: 8. The germline V gene encodes CDR1 LGHNA and CDR2 YSLEER. This CDR3 contains 17 residues. The CDR3 here is CASSQGTSATAYNEQFF. In DNA, the CDR3 is TGCGCCAGCAGCCAAGGGACTAGTGCAACAGCCTACAATGAGCAGTTCTTC.

This clone was found once. CDR3 coding DNA: TGTGCCAGCAGCCAAGATGTTCCCGCAGCGGGGGGTGGCAATGAGCAGTTCTTC. Amino acid sequence: CASSQDVPAAGGGNEQFF. This rearrangement joins TRBV4-2 to TRBJ2-1, with TRBD2 matching over 9 bases. J gave up 6 bases and V 0 bases, and 12 bases lay outside the gene matches. Germline V lookup: CDR1 LGHNA, CDR2 YNFKEQ. The CDR3 is made up of 18 amino acids.

This chain uses TRBV7-6 with TRBJ2-3, with 8 positions matching TRBD2. J was trimmed by 0 bases and V by 1 base; bases with no gene match: 6. Germline V gives CDR1 SGHVS, CDR2 FNYEAQ. The CDR3 loop spans 17 amino acids. CDR3 bases: TGTGCCAGCAGCTTAGGACCGAGCGGGAGAAGCACAGATACGCAGTATTTT. Translation: CASSLGPSGRSTDTQYF.

J is TRBJ1-1 and V is TRBV27, with D perhaps TRBD1 (6 bases). This CDR3 region has 11 residues. With 6 bases removed from V and 5 bases from J, the gap between germline ends came to 7 bases. The germline V gene encodes CDR1 MNHEY and CDR2 SMNVEV (reference sequence). The CDR3 is CASSGTTEAFF. Here the CDR3 DNA reads TGTGCCAGCAGCGGGACAACTGAAGCTTTCTTT.

The DNA of the CDR3 is TGTGCCAGCAGCCCTCATAGCGGGAGCTCCTACGAGCAGTACTTC. Protein sequence: CASSPHSGSSYEQYF. The V call is TRBV11-3, the J call TRBJ2-7, with TRBD2 matching 9 bases. In germline, CDR1 is SGHNT, CDR2 YENEEA. This CDR3 is 15 amino acids long. With 5 bases clipped from V and 0 bases from J, the junction kept 5 bases outside the gene matches.

The chain employs TRBV5-4 and TRBJ1-2, with unresolved D. Germline assignment: CDR1 SGHNT and CDR2 YYREEE (reference sequence). Trimming pared 2 bases from V and 4 bases from J, leaving 12 bases between. CDR3 length: 14 residues. The CDR3 bases are TGTGCCAGCAGCTTAGAAACCGGGGTCTATGGCTACACCTTC. Amino acid sequence: CASSLETGVYGYTF.

In DNA, the CDR3 is TGTGCCAGCAGTTGGGACAGGGGCGAAGCTTTCTTT. As protein: CASSWDRGEAFF. The gene calls are TRBV25-1 and TRBJ1-1; 10 nucleotides align to TRBD1. This CDR3 comprises 12 residues. Germline CDR1 reads MGHDK; CDR2 reads SYGVNS. J gave up 8 bases and V 5 bases, and 2 bases lay outside the gene matches.

The gene calls are TRBV6-1 and TRBJ2-1, with D perhaps TRBD1 (5 bases). The germline V gene encodes CDR1 MNHNS and CDR2 SASEGT. V lost 4 bases and J 0 bases, leaving 16 bases between the germline ends. The CDR3 covers 17 residues. The CDR3 region is CASSVVSGHFSYNEQFF. CDR3 bases: TGTGCCAGCAGTGTTGTCTCAGGGCATTTCTCCTACAATGAGCAGTTCTTC.

V and J are TRBV12-5 and TRBJ1-3; possibly TRBD1 for D (5 bases). Deletions cut 6 bases from V and 4 bases from J, with 10 bases between. Germline CDR1 reads LGHNT; CDR2 reads FRNRAP. The CDR3 sequence is 13 residues long. The CDR3 loop reads CASGGGSGNTIYF. CDR3 coding DNA: TGTGCTAGTGGGGGGGGTTCAGGAAACACCATATATTTT.

The chain combines TRBV9 with TRBJ1-2; D gene uncertain. V lost 4 bases and J 8 bases, leaving 18 bases between the germline ends. CDR1 and CDR2 from the germline V gene are SGDLS and YYNGEE. The CDR3 loop spans 14 amino acids. In nucleotides, the CDR3 is TGTGCCAGCAGCCCGTTTGAGGTCTTTGGGGGCTACACCTTC. It codes for CASSPFEVFGGYTF.